The rows below give T cell receptor beta chains drawn from one sample of a study of blood T cell repertoires in COVID-19. Method: immunoSEQ multiplex PCR; TCRdb's copy keeps in-frame clones and lacks some. This table holds approximately 230,000 clones, 70% to 90% found once. Sequences were obtained from peripheral blood. All receptors come from a man younger than 35 with active or convalescent COVID-19. Both conserved end residues are part of each CDR3. The order of the fields is V gene, clone size, CDR3 protein. Rows may omit the clone size; those that give it use once, few, many or a size class.

v_call: TRBV29-1; clone_size: NA; cdr3_aa: CSGGEATEAFF
v_call: TRBV28; clone_size: NA; cdr3_aa: CASQTGPGLASNEQFF
v_call: TRBV14; clone_size: few; cdr3_aa: CASSQTRQGNSPLHF
v_call: TRBV28; clone_size: NA; cdr3_aa: CASSHIPYEQYF
v_call: TRBV9; clone_size: NA; cdr3_aa: CASSFSLAGGSTDTQYF
v_call: TRBV2; clone_size: NA; cdr3_aa: CASSLDRVYTF
v_call: TRBV9; clone_size: NA; cdr3_aa: CASSVAAGVTDTQYF
v_call: TRBV27; clone_size: NA; cdr3_aa: CASSLSTSGSSYEQYF
v_call: TRBV29-1; clone_size: few; cdr3_aa: CSVPLLAGGNEQFF
v_call: TRBV18; clone_size: NA; cdr3_aa: CASSPQTVTNEKLFF
v_call: TRBV5-1; clone_size: NA; cdr3_aa: CASSLEGRPYNEQFF
v_call: TRBV6-5; clone_size: NA; cdr3_aa: CASSTEGSSYEQYF
v_call: TRBV5-1; clone_size: NA; cdr3_aa: CASSGGPGTQYF
v_call: TRBV4-3; clone_size: NA; cdr3_aa: CASSQEASGGAGETQYF
v_call: TRBV2; clone_size: few; cdr3_aa: CASDRGNTIYF
v_call: TRBV3-1/TRBV3-2; clone_size: NA; cdr3_aa: CASSQGGGTPDPDTQYF
v_call: TRBV11-2; clone_size: NA; cdr3_aa: CASSPKGGLAGYTEQYF
v_call: TRBV15; clone_size: NA; cdr3_aa: CATSRSLAVFNEQFF
v_call: TRBV27; clone_size: NA; cdr3_aa: CASSPQGQYSNQPQHF
v_call: TRBV3-1/TRBV3-2; clone_size: NA; cdr3_aa: CASSQVPAAAGLAKNIQYF
v_call: TRBV10-2; clone_size: NA; cdr3_aa: CASIDGGSPANYGYTF
v_call: TRBV18; clone_size: NA; cdr3_aa: CASSPQQMSSYNSPLHF
v_call: TRBV7-3; clone_size: once; cdr3_aa: CASSLGPGQETTGELFF
v_call: TRBV7-8; clone_size: NA; cdr3_aa: CASSLGNRSPDGYTF
v_call: TRBV5-4; clone_size: NA; cdr3_aa: CASSLLGTDYEQYF
v_call: TRBV29-1; clone_size: NA; cdr3_aa: CSALGQFNTDTQYF
v_call: TRBV7-2; clone_size: NA; cdr3_aa: CASSLVLAYGYTF
v_call: TRBV19; clone_size: NA; cdr3_aa: CASSICRGGYICDEQFF
v_call: TRBV10-3; clone_size: NA; cdr3_aa: CAISAGVRFGYTF
v_call: TRBV3-1/TRBV3-2; clone_size: NA; cdr3_aa: CASSQVYRAGGSYNEQFF
v_call: TRBV5-1; clone_size: NA; cdr3_aa: CASSLTEQGANFAQFF
v_call: TRBV5-8; clone_size: NA; cdr3_aa: CASSPEPENQPQHF
v_call: TRBV4-2; clone_size: NA; cdr3_aa: CASSQASLPSGSDRGETQYF
v_call: TRBV7-8; clone_size: NA; cdr3_aa: CASSHGGGEKLFF
v_call: TRBV19; clone_size: NA; cdr3_aa: CASSRGGGNTEAFF
v_call: TRBV12-5; clone_size: few; cdr3_aa: CASGPNLAATQYF
v_call: TRBV10-2; clone_size: NA; cdr3_aa: CASSVRSNYAGELFF